Following are 3 T cell receptor beta chains from one sample sequenced in a study of OX40 agonist ivuxolimab in advanced cancers. The method was immunoSEQ multiplex PCR; TCRdb's version includes in-frame clones alone and lacks a portion of them. The profile covers about 75,000 clones, with under 95% appearing a single time and 0.3% to 0.4% taken by the ten largest. The sample was CD4+ or CD8+ T cells sorted from blood, taken in a trial of the OX40 agonist ivuxolimab. The receptors derive from an adult with an advanced solid tumor such as melanoma, head and neck, liver or kidney cancer.

The chain couples TRBV15 to TRBJ1-5, with D hard to call. Per the germline V gene, CDR1 is LNHNV and CDR2 is YYDKDF (reference sequence). V lost 4 bases to trimming and J lost 0 bases, with 7 bases between them. The CDR3 is 14 residues long. As DNA, the CDR3 is TGTGCCACCAGCATAATGTTTAGCAATCAGCCCCAGCATTTT. This encodes CATSIMFSNQPQHF.

This clone is a singleton in its sample. The chain joins TRBV5-1 to TRBJ2-6; D is uncertain. Germline V gene sequence: CDR1 SGHRS, CDR2 YFSETQ. The CDR3 length is 15 residues. V was pared by 4 bases and J by 0 bases, with 8 bases between. This chain's CDR3 is CASSVDTSGANVLTF. In nucleotides, the CDR3 is TGCGCCAGCAGCGTTGACACCTCTGGGGCCAACGTCCTGACTTTC.

The rearrangement uses TRBV7-2 and TRBJ2-5, with TRBD1 matching over 8 bases. There are 13 residues in the CDR3. Per the germline V gene, CDR1 is SGHTA and CDR2 is FQGNSA. V lost 5 bases and J lost 2; bases outside the gene matches: 1. The DNA for the CDR3 is TGTGCCAGCAGCCGGGACAGGCAAGAGACCCAGTACTTC. Its protein product is CASSRDRQETQYF.